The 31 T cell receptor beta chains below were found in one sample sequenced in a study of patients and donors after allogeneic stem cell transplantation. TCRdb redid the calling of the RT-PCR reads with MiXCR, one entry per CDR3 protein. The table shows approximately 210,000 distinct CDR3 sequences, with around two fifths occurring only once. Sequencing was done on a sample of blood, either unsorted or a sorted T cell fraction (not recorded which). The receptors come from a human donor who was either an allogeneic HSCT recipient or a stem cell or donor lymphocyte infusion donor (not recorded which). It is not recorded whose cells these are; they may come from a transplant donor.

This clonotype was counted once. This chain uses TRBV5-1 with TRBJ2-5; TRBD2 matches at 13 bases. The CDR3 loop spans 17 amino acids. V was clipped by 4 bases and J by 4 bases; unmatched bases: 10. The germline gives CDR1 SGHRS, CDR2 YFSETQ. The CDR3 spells CASSPLPRTSGRETQYF. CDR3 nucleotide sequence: TGCGCCAGCAGCCCACTTCCCAGGACTAGCGGGAGAGAGACCCAGTACTTC.

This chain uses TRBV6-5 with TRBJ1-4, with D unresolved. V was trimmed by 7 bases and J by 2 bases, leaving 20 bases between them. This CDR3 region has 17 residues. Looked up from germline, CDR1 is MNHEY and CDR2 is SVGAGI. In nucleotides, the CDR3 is TGTGCCAGCAAAACGCCCGGGCCCCCATCGACTAATGAAAAACTGTTTTTT. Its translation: CASKTPGPPSTNEKLFF.

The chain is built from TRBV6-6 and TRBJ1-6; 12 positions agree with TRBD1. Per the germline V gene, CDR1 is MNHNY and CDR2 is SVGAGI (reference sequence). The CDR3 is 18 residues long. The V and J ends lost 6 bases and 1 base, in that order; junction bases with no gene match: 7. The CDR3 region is CASSTPGQGASYNSPLHF. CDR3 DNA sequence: TGTGCCAGCAGCACGCCGGGACAGGGGGCATCCTATAATTCACCCCTCCACTTT.

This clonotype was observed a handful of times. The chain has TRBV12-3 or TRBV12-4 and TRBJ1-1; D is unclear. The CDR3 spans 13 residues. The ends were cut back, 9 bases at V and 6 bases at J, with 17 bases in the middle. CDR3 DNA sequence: TGTGCCAGAGCCGGTGGGTCTTTCCCTGAAGCTTTCTTT. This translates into CARAGGSFPEAFF.

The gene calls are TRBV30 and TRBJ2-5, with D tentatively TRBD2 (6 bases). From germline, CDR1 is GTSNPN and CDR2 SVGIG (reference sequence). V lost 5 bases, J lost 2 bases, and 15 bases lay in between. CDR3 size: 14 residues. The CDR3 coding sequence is TGTGCCTGGGGGGGGATTGGTAGGCAAGAGACCCAGTACTTC. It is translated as CAWGGIGRQETQYF.

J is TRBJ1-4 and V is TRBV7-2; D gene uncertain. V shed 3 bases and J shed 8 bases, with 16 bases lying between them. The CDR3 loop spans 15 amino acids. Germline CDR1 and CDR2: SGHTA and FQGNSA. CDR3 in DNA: TGTGCCAGCAGCTTCGGGGAGAGGGAACGGGAAAAACTGTTTTTT. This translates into CASSFGEREREKLFF.

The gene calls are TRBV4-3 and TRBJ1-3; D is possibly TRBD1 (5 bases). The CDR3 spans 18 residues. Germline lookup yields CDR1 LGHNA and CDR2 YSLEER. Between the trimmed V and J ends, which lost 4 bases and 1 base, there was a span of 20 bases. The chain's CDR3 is CASSLAPGPSISGNTIYF. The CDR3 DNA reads TGCGCCAGCAGCCTTGCCCCGGGACCCTCTATTTCTGGAAACACCATATATTTT.

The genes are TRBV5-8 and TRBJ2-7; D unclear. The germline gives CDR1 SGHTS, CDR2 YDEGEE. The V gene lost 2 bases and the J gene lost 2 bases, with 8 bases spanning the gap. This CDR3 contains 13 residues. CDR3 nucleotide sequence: TGTGCCAGCAGCTTTCTAACGACCTACGAGCAGTACTTC. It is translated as CASSFLTTYEQYF.

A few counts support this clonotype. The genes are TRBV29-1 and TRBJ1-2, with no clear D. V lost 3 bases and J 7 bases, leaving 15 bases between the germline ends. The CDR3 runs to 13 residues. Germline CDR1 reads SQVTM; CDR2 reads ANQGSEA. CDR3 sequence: CSVDRTASAGYTF. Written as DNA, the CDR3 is TGCAGCGTTGACCGGACGGCTTCAGCTGGCTACACCTTC.

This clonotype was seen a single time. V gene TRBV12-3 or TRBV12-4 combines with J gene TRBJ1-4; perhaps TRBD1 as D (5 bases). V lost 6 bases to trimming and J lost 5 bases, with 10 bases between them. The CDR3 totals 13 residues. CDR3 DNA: TGTGCCAGCAGACGGGACGGGAATGAAAAACTGTTTTTT. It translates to CASRRDGNEKLFF.

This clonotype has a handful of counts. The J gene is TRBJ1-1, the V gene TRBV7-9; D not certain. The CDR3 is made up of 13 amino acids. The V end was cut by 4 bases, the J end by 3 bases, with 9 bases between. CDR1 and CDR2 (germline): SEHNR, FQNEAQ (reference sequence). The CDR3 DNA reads TGTGCCAGCAGCTCCTTCAGAGACACTGAAGCTTTCTTT. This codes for CASSSFRDTEAFF.

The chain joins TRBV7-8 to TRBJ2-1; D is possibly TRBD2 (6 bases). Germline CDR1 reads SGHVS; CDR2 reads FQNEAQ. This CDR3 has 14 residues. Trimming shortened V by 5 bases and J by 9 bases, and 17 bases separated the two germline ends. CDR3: CASSHPTSFVEQFF. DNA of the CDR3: TGTGCCAGCAGCCATCCCACTAGCTTTGTTGAGCAGTTCTTC.

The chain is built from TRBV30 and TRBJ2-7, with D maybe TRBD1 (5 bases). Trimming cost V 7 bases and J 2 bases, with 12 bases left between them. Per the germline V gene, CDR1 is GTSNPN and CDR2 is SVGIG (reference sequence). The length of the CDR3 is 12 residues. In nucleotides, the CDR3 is TGTGCCTCTTGGGCAGGGACCTACGAGCAGTACTTC. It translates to CASWAGTYEQYF.

CDR3 residues: CASSWLASYNEQFF. For the CDR3, the DNA is TGCGCCAGCAGCTGGCTAGCGTCCTACAATGAGCAGTTCTTC. The chain combines TRBV5-1 with TRBJ2-1; tentatively, D is TRBD2 (6 bases). V was shortened by 3 bases and J by 1 base, with 8 bases between the two germline ends. CDR1 SGHRS and CDR2 YFSETQ come from the germline V gene. The CDR3 is 14 residues long.

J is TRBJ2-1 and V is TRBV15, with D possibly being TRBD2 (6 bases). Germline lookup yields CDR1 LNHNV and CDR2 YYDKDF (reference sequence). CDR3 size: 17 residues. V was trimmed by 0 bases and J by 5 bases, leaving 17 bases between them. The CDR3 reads CATSRDPGRGRDNEQFF. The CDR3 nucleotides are TGTGCCACCAGCAGAGACCCCGGGAGAGGGCGCGACAATGAGCAGTTCTTC.

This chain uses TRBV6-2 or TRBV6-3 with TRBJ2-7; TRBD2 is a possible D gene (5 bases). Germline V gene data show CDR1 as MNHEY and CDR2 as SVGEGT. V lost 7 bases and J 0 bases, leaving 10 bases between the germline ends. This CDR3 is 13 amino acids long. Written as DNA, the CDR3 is TGTGCCAGCATGCGGAGCGGCTCCTACGAGCAGTACTTC. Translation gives CASMRSGSYEQYF.

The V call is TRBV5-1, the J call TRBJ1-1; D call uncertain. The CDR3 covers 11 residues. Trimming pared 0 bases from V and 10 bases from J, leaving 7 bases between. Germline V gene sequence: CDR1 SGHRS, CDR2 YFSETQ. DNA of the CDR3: TGCGCCAGCAGCTTGGGGGCTGCAGCTTTCTTT. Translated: CASSLGAAAFF.

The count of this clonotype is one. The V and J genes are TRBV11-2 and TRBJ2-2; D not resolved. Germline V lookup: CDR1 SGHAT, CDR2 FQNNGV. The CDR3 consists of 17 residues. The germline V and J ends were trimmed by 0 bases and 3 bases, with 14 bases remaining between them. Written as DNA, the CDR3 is TGTGCCAGCAGCTTAGATGCGGCTGCATCCGACACCGGGGAGCTGTTTTTT. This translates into CASSLDAAASDTGELFF.

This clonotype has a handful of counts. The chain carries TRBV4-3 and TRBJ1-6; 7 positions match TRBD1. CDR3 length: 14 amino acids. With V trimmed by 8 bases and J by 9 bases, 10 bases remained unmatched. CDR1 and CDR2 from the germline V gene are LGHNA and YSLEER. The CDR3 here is CASARTGAGSPLHF. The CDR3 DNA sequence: TGCGCCAGCGCCAGGACAGGAGCGGGTTCACCCCTCCACTTT.

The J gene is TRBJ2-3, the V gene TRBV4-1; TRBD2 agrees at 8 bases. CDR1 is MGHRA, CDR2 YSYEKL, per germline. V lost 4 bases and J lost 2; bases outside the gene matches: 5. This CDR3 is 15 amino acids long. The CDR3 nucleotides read TGCGCCAGCAGCCTCACAGCGGGAGACACAGATACGCAGTATTTT. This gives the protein CASSLTAGDTDTQYF.

As DNA, the CDR3 is TGTGCCAGCAGTGATACTAGCGAGCAGTACTTC. It is translated as CASSDTSEQYF. The rearrangement links TRBV6-2 or TRBV6-3 to TRBJ2-7; tentative D call: TRBD2 (5 bases). V lost 5 bases, J lost 6 bases, and 8 bases lay in between. CDR1 is MNHEY and CDR2 is SVGEGT in the germline V gene. CDR3 size: 11 residues.

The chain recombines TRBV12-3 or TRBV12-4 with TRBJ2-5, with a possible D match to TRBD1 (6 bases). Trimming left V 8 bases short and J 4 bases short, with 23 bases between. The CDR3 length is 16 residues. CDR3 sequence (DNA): TGTGCCAGCGGAACAGGGCCCTCTCACGGGGTAGAGACCCAGTACTTC. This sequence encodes CASGTGPSHGVETQYF.

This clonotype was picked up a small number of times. CDR3 loop: CSVGTGPSGNTIYF. CDR3 coding DNA: TGCAGCGTTGGGACAGGGCCCTCTGGAAACACCATATATTTT. The chain couples TRBV29-1 to TRBJ1-3; TRBD1 agrees at 8 bases. The CDR3 runs 14 residues. V lost 4 bases to trimming and J lost 0 bases; unmatched junction nucleotides: 2. Germline V gene lookup returns CDR1 SQVTM and CDR2 ANQGSEA.

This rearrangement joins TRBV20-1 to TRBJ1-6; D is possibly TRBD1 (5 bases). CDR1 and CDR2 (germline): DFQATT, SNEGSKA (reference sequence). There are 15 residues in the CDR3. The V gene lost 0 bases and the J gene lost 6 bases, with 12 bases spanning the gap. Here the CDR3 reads CSARDWEGPNSPLHF. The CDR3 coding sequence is TGCAGTGCTAGAGATTGGGAGGGACCTAATTCACCCCTCCACTTT.

The CDR3 DNA follows: TGTGCCAGTAGTACGGGGTTTGATGAAGCTTTCTTT. Residues: CASSTGFDEAFF. The chain joins TRBV19 to TRBJ1-1; unclear D gene. The germline V and J ends were trimmed by 4 bases and 7 bases, with 10 bases remaining between them. From germline, CDR1 is LNHDA and CDR2 SQIVND (reference sequence). The CDR3 is 12 residues long. The full variable domain, rest sourced from reference TRBV19 and TRBJ1-1, is DGGITQSPKYLFRKEGQNVTLSCEQNLNHDAMYWYRQDPGQGLRLIYYSQIVNDFQKGDIAEGYSVSREKKESFPLTVTSAQKNPTAFYLCASSTGFDEAFFGQGTRLTVV.

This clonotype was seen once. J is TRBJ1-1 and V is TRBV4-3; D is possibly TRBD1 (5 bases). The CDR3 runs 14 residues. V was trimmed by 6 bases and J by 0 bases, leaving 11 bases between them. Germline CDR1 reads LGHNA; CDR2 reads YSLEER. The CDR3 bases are TGCGCCAGCAGATCGCCGGGGCTGAACACTGAAGCTTTCTTT. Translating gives CASRSPGLNTEAFF.

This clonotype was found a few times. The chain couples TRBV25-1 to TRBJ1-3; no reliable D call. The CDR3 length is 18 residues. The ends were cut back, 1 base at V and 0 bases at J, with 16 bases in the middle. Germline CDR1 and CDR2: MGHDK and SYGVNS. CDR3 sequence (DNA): TGTGCCAGCAGTGAATCAAAACCCTCCATATTCTCTGGAAACACCATATATTTT. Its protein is CASSESKPSIFSGNTIYF.

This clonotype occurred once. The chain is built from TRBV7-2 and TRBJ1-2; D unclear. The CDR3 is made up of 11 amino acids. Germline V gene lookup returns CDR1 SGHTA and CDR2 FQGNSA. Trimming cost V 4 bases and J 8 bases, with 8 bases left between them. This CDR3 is CASSSGRGYTF. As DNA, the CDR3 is TGTGCCAGCAGCTCCGGTAGGGGCTACACCTTC.

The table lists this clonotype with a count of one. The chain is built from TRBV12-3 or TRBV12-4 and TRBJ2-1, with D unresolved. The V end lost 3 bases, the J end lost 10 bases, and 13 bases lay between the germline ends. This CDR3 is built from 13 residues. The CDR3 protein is CASSLSRLEEQFF. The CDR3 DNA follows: TGTGCCAGCAGTTTGTCCAGGTTGGAGGAGCAGTTCTTC.

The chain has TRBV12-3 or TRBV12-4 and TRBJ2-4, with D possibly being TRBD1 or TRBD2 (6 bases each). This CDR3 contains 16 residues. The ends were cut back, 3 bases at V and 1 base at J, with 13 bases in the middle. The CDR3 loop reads CASSLGGSVAKNIQYF. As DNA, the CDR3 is TGTGCCAGCAGTTTGGGGGGCTCCGTGGCCAAAAACATTCAGTACTTC.

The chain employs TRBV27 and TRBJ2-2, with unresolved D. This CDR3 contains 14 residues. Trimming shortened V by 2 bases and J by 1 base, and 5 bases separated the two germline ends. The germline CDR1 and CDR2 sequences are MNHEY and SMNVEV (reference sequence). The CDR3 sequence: CASSLSLNTGELFF. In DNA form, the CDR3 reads TGTGCCAGCAGTTTAAGTCTGAACACCGGGGAGCTGTTTTTT.